This T cell receptor (beta chain) was profiled in a study of T cells in Graves' hyperthyroidism and ophthalmopathy. Study findings and constraints: Among clonotypes expanded in thyroid above 0.001, most were also found in blood.

Amplification of TCR beta CDR3 regions was performed using RNA transcripts as template. With the HTBI primer set, the TCR CDR3 went through a first round of RT-PCR. TCRdb recomputed calls from the multiplex PCR reads with MiXCR, one row per CDR3 protein. Found here are 550,000 to 800,000 distinct CDR3 sequences, 16% of them singletons; the top ten hold around 8.1%. About this clonotype: Its target is not known. The junction differs from germline at one of its ends, possibly a read error.

Patients counted as stable if ophthalmopathy did not develop within 18 months. On the basis of clinical symptoms, serum thyroxine and TRAb, thyroid ultrasound and orbital computed tomography, diagnoses were made. CDR3 length equals 15 residues. Germline V CDR1 and CDR2: LNHDA, SQIVND (reference sequence). The chain employs TRBV19 and TRBJ1-5, with D hard to call. The sample taken for sequencing was blood. The TCR was taken from a young man with Graves' hyperthyroidism. In DNA, the CDR3 is TGTGCCGGTAGTATAAAGGCGGGTACCAATCAGCCCCGGCATTTT. Translated: CAGSIKAGTNQPRHF. The full variable domain, with the rest looked up from reference TRBV19 and TRBJ1-5, is DGGITQSPKYLFRKEGQNVTLSCEQNLNHDAMYWYRQDPGQGLRLIYYSQIVNDFQKGDIAEGYSVSREKKESFPLTVTSAQKNPTAFYLCAGSIKAGTNQPRHFGDGTRLSIL.